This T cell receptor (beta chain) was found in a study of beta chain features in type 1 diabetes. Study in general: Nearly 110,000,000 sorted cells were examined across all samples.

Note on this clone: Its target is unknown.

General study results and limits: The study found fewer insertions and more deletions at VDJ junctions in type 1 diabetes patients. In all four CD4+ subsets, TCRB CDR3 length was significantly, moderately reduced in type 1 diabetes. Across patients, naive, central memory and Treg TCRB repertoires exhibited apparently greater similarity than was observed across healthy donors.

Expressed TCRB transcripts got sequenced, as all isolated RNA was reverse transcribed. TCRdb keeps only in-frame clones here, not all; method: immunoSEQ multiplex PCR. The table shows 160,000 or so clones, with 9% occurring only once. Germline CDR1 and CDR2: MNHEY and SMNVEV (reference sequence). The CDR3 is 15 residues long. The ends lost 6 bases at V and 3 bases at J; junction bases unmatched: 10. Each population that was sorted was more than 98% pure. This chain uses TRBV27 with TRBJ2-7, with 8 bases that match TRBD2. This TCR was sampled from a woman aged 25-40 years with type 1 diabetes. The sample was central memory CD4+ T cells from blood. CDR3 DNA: TGTGCCAGCAGCCGACGCTTGGGACTAGACTACGAGCAGTACTTC. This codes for CASSRRLGLDYEQYF.